The next 15 T cell receptor beta chains were all read from a single sample in a study of CD8 T cells in ankylosing spondylitis (dated by TCRdb to the late 2010s). Study-wide conclusions, independent of this receptor: Blood from ankylosing spondylitis patients appeared to be characterized by a TCR beta motif made up of under 10 highly homologous amino acid variants.

The library was made by 5' RACE. Sequencing instrument: Illumina HiSeq 2500. The public reads were reanalyzed by TCRdb: fastp trimming at Q25, MiXCR alignment, in-frame beta chains only. Rows with a matching CDR3 protein are joined into one entry that keeps the most common DNA and genes. The sample records approximately 520,000 distinct CDR3 sequences, approximately 5.3% of which are singletons. 3% to 4% of the sample is held by the ten biggest clonotypes. Their cognate antigens are unknown. The sequenced sample was blood, either unsorted or a sorted T cell fraction (not recorded which). Receptor source: a male donor with ankylosing spondylitis.

The chain carries TRBV24-1 and TRBJ2-3; 11 nucleotides match TRBD2. Germline V gene data show CDR1 as KGHDR and CDR2 as SFDVKD. The CDR3 spans 17 residues. V trimming: 3 bases; J trimming: 1 base; junction bases outside the gene matches: 5. As DNA, the CDR3 is TGTGCCACCAGTGATCTTGGGACTAGCGGAGGCACAGATACGCAGTATTTT. This translates into CATSDLGTSGGTDTQYF.

This clonotype was observed many times. This chain joins TRBV12-3 or TRBV12-4 and TRBJ1-5; 10 bases agree with TRBD1. The ends lost 5 bases at V and 4 bases at J; junction bases unmatched: 8. The CDR3 sequence is 16 residues long. In DNA, the CDR3 is TGTGCCAGCAGTCCGACAGGGGGCTACGATAATCAGCCCCAGCATTTT. This sequence encodes CASSPTGGYDNQPQHF.

This clonotype occurred many times. The chain is built from TRBV28 and TRBJ2-7, with a weak D call TRBD1 (6 bases). The V end was cut by 7 bases, the J end by 3 bases, with 10 bases between. CDR1 is MDHEN and CDR2 is SYDVKM in the germline V gene. The CDR3 runs to 12 residues. This chain's CDR3 is CASNVDSYEQYF. CDR3 sequence (DNA): TGTGCCAGCAATGTGGACAGCTACGAGCAGTACTTC.

This clonotype was seen a handful of times. This chain connects TRBV9 to TRBJ1-1; D is unclear. Germline loops: CDR1 SGDLS, CDR2 YYNGEE. CDR3 length equals 15 residues. V was shortened by 0 bases and J by 0 bases, with 9 bases between the two germline ends. CDR3 amino acids: CASSVDSKVNTEAFF. CDR3 in DNA: TGTGCCAGCAGCGTAGACTCCAAGGTGAACACTGAAGCTTTCTTT.

This clonotype occurred many times. This rearrangement joins TRBV4-2 to TRBJ2-7, with 7 nucleotides matching TRBD1. V shed 5 bases, J shed 6 bases, and the junction held 13 bases outside the gene matches. The CDR3 extends over 15 amino acids. Germline V CDR1 and CDR2: LGHNA, YNFKEQ. In DNA form, the CDR3 reads TGTGCCAGCAGCTCCTTGGACAGGAGAGGGGCCGAGCAGTACTTC. It encodes CASSSLDRRGAEQYF.

This clonotype was detected ten times or more. This sequence joins TRBV5-1 and TRBJ2-3; D not resolved. The CDR3 is 14 amino acids. The V end lost 4 bases, the J end lost 4 bases, and 13 bases lay between the germline ends. CDR1 is SGHRS and CDR2 is YFSETQ in the germline V gene. The CDR3 protein is CASSDTLPPDTQYF. CDR3 nucleotides: TGCGCCAGCAGCGACACCCTGCCGCCAGATACGCAGTATTTT.

The gene calls are TRBV6-1 and TRBJ2-3; D possibly corresponds to TRBD2 (5 bases). From germline, CDR1 is MNHNS and CDR2 SASEGT. V shed 8 bases and J shed 3 bases, with 15 bases lying between them. The CDR3 is 14 amino acids. The CDR3 DNA sequence: TGTGCCAGCCGCGGGCTAGGTAGGACAGATACGCAGTATTTT. Encoded protein: CASRGLGRTDTQYF.

This clonotype was detected many times. The chain recombines TRBV29-1 with TRBJ1-2, with 9 bases that match TRBD1. J was trimmed by 3 bases and V by 6 bases; bases with no gene match: 5. This CDR3 has 13 amino acids. CDR1 is SQVTM, CDR2 ANQGSEA, per germline. CDR3 residues: CSVWTGEYYGYTF. CDR3 nucleotides: TGCAGCGTGTGGACAGGGGAGTACTATGGCTACACCTTC.

This clonotype was detected many times. The rearrangement links TRBV27 to TRBJ1-6, with no clear D. Germline V gives CDR1 MNHEY, CDR2 SMNVEV (reference sequence). The CDR3 sequence is 13 residues long. V was trimmed by 2 bases and J by 8 bases, leaving 7 bases between them. The CDR3 DNA reads TGTGCCAGCAGTTTAAGTCCGGATTCACCCCTCCACTTT. Translation: CASSLSPDSPLHF.

CDR3 sequence (DNA): TGTGCCACCAGTCGGTTCAGGGGAGCGGGAGGCCGCAATGAGCAGTTCTTC. This gives the protein CATSRFRGAGGRNEQFF. The V call is TRBV15, the J call TRBJ2-1, with TRBD2 matching 9 bases. The CDR3 covers 17 residues. Germline lookup yields CDR1 LNHNV and CDR2 YYDKDF (reference sequence). V gave up 6 bases and J gave up 6 bases; unmatched junction bases: 15.

The chain links TRBV12-3 or TRBV12-4 to TRBJ1-6; D gene unclear. Between the trimmed V and J ends, which lost 5 bases and 7 bases, there was a span of 12 bases. The CDR3 length is 14 residues. CDR3 sequence: CASSRNLGNSPLHF. DNA of the CDR3: TGTGCCAGCAGTCGCAACCTGGGGAATTCACCCCTCCACTTT.

The sample holds many counts of this clonotype. J is TRBJ2-7 and V is TRBV4-3, with D hard to call. Trimming removed 0 bases from V and 3 bases from J, with 12 bases in between. CDR1 and CDR2 (germline): LGHNA, YSLEER. The CDR3 runs 15 residues. CDR3 sequence (DNA): TGCGCCAGCAGCCAAGAATCGGTCTCTGTCTACGAGCAGTACTTC. Its translation: CASSQESVSVYEQYF.

This clonotype was counted between two and nine times. The V call is TRBV4-3, the J call TRBJ1-1; D is uncertain. Germline lookup yields CDR1 LGHNA and CDR2 YSLEER. The CDR3 has 13 amino acids. V gave up 4 bases and J gave up 3 bases, with 9 bases separating them. CDR3 amino acids: CASSRVRDTEAFF. The CDR3 bases are TGCGCCAGCAGCCGGGTGCGGGACACTGAAGCTTTCTTT.

This clonotype has ten or more counts. This chain connects TRBV5-1 to TRBJ2-7, with 8 bases that match TRBD1. Losses at the gene ends were 4 bases for V and 5 bases for J; bases not matched to a gene: 11. This CDR3 has 15 residues. Germline CDR1 reads SGHRS; CDR2 reads YFSETQ. The CDR3 coding sequence is TGCGCCAGCAGCCCCCGGACAGGGAGATCCCACGAGCAGTACTTC. Protein product: CASSPRTGRSHEQYF.

This clonotype came up many times. The chain combines TRBV4-3 with TRBJ2-1; either TRBD1 or TRBD2 may fit D (5 bases each). The CDR3 runs to 13 residues. The germline V gene encodes CDR1 LGHNA and CDR2 YSLEER. The ends were cut back, 1 base at V and 13 bases at J, with 14 bases in the middle. CDR3 bases: TGCGCCAGCAGCCAAGGCCAGGGTGGGAGACAGTTCTTC. It is translated as CASSQGQGGRQFF.